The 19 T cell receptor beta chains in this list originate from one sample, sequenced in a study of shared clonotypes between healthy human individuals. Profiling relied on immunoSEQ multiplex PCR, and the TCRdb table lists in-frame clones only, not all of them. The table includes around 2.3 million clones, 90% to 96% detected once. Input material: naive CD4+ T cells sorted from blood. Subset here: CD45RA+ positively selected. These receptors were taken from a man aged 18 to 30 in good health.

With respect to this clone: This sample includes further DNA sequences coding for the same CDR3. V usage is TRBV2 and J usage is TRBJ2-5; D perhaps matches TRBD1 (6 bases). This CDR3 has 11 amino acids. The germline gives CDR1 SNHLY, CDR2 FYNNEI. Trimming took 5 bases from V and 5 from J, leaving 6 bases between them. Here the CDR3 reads CASSRGETQYF. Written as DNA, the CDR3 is TGTGCCAGCAGTAGGGGGGAGACCCAGTACTTC.

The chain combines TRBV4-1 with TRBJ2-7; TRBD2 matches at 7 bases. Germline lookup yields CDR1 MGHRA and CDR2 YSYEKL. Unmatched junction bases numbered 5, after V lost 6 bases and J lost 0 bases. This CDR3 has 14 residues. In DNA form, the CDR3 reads TGCGCCAGCAGGGGGGAGCGGGACTCCTACGAGCAGTACTTC. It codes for CASRGERDSYEQYF.

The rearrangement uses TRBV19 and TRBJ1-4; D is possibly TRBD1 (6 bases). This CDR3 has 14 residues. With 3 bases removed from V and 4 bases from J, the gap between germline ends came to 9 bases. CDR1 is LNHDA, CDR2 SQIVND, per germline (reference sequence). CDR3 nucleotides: TGTGCCAGTAGTATCAGGACAGTTAATGAAAAACTGTTTTTT. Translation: CASSIRTVNEKLFF.

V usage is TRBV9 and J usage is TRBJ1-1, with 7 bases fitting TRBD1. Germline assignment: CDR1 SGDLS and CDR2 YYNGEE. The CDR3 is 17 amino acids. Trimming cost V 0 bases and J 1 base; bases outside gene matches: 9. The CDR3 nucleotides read TGTGCCAGCAGCGTAGGAGTGACAGGGCCCAAGAACACTGAAGCTTTCTTT. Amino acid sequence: CASSVGVTGPKNTEAFF.

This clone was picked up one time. This CDR3 is CASSHLDRGTTEAFF. The CDR3 DNA reads TGCGCCAGCAGCCACCTGGACAGGGGGACCACTGAAGCTTTCTTT. V usage is TRBV4-1 and J usage is TRBJ1-1, with 10 bases aligning to TRBD1. CDR3 size: 15 residues. The germline gives CDR1 MGHRA, CDR2 YSYEKL. J lost 4 bases, V lost 3 bases, and 5 bases had no gene match.

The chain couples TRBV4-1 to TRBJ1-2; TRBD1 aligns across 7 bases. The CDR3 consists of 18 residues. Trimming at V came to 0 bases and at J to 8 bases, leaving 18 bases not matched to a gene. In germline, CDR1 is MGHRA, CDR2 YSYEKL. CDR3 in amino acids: CASSQEWGGQFVPGGYTF. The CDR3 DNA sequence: TGCGCCAGCAGCCAAGAGTGGGGGGGACAGTTCGTCCCGGGCGGCTACACCTTC.

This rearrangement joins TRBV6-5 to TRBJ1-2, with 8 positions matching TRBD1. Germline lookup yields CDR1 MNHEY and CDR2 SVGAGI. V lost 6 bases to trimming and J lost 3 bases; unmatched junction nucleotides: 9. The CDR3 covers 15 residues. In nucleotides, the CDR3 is TGTGCCAGCAGCTCTGGACAGGGCTGGGACTATGGCTACACCTTC. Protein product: CASSSGQGWDYGYTF.

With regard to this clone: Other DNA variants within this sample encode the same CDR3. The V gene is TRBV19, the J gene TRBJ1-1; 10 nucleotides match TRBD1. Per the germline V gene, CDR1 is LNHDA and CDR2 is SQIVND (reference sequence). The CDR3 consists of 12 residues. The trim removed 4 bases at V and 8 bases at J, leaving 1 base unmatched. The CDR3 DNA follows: TGTGCCAGTAGTAGGGGACAGGGGGAAGCTTTCTTT. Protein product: CASSRGQGEAFF.

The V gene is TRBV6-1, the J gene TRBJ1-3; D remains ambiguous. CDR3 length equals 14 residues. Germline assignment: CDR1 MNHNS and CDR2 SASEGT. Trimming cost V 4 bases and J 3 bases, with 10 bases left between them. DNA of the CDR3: TGTGCCAGCAGTGGTGGGCCTGGTGGAAACACCATATATTTT. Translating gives CASSGGPGGNTIYF.

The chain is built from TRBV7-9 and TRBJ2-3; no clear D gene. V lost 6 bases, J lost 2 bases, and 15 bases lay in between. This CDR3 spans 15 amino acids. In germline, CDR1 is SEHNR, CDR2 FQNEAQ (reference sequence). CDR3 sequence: CASRSTDMATDTQYF. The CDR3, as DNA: TGTGCCAGCAGATCAACCGATATGGCCACAGATACGCAGTATTTT.

The CDR3 spells CSVTPGQGEHEQYF. The CDR3 region has the DNA TGCAGCGTGACCCCGGGACAGGGTGAACACGAGCAGTACTTC. The gene calls are TRBV29-1 and TRBJ2-7; 9 bases map to TRBD1. This CDR3 contains 14 residues. Germline trimming cut 6 bases from V and 5 bases from J; bases unmatched to any gene: 11. Germline values: CDR1 SQVTM, CDR2 ANQGSEA.

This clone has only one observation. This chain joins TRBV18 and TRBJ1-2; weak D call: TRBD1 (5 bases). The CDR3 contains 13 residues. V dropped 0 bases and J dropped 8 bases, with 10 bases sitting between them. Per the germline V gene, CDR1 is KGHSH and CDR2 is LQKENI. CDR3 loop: CASSPPEGWGYTF. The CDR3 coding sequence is TGTGCCAGCTCACCACCGGAGGGGTGGGGCTACACCTTC. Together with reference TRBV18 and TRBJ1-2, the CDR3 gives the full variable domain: NAGVMQNPRHLVRRRGQEARLRCSPMKGHSHVYWYRQLPEEGLKFMVYLQKENIIDESGMPKERFSAEFPKEGPSILRIQQVVRGDSAAYFCASSPPEGWGYTFGSGTRLTVV.

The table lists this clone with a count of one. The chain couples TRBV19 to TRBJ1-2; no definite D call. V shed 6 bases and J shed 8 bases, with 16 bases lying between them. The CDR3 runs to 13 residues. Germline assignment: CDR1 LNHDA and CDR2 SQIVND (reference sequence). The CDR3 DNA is TGTGCCAGTAGCAAAGGCCCAGTGTACGGCTACACCTTC. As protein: CASSKGPVYGYTF.

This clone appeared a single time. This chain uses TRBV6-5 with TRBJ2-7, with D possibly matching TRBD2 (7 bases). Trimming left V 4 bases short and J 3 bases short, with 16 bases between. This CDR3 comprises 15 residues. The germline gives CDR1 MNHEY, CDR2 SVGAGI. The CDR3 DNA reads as TGTGCCAGCAGTTCCCTTGGGGGGGGCTTCTACGAGCAGTACTTC. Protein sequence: CASSSLGGGFYEQYF.

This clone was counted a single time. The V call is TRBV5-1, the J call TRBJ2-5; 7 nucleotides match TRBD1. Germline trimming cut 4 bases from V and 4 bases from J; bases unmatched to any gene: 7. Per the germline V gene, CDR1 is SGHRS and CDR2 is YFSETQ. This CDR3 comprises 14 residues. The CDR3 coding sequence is TGCGCCAGCAGCGACAACAGGGGTGGAGAGACCCAGTACTTC. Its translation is CASSDNRGGETQYF.

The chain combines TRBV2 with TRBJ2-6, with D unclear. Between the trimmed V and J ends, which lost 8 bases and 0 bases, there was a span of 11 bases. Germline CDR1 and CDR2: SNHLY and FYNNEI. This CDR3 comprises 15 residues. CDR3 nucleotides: TGTGCCAGCGCTAAGGGCACCTCTGGGGCCAACGTCCTGACTTTC. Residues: CASAKGTSGANVLTF.

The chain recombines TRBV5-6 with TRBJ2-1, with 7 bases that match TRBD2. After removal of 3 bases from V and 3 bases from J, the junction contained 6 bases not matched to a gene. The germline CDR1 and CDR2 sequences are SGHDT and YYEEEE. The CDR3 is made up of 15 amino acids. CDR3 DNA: TGTGCCAGCAGCTCCATAGAGCGGGACTACAATGAGCAGTTCTTC. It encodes CASSSIERDYNEQFF.

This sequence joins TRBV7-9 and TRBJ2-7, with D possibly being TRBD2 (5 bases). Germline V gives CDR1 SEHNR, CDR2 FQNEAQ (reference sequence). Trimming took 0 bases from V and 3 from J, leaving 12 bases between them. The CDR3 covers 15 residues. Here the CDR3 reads CASSLAPPEVYEQYF. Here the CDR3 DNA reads TGTGCCAGCAGCTTAGCGCCCCCGGAGGTCTACGAGCAGTACTTC.

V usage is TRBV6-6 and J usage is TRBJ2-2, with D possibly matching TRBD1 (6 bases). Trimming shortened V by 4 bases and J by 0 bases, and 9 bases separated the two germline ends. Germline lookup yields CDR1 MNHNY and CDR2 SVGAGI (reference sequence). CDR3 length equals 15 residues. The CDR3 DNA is TGTGCCAGCAGTTCATGGGACACGAACACCGGGGAGCTGTTTTTT. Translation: CASSSWDTNTGELFF.